This T cell receptor beta chain was profiled in a study of breast tumors, draining lymph nodes, adjacent tissues. Study-wide points: Luminal-like breast cancer showed significantly higher tumor–nontumor repertoire similarity than basal-like.

MiXCR, applied by TCRdb to the multiplex PCR reads, yields one record per CDR3 protein. The data hold about 25,000 distinct CDR3 sequences, with approximately 23% observed a single time. This clonotype is labeled as medium-sized. What it binds is unknown. The germline V gene encodes CDR1 DFQATT and CDR2 SNEGSKA (reference sequence). V lost 3 bases and J 8 bases, leaving 10 bases between the germline ends. The CDR3 has 11 residues. The V and J genes are TRBV20-1 and TRBJ1-2, with no clear D. The receptor was derived from a female donor with breast cancer. Some clones in this sample may be carry-over from other donors' samples. Sequencing was done on a sample of breast tumor tissue. CDR3 in amino acids: CSASNLGGYTF. In DNA, the CDR3 is TGCAGTGCTAGTAACCTGGGAGGCTACACCTTC.